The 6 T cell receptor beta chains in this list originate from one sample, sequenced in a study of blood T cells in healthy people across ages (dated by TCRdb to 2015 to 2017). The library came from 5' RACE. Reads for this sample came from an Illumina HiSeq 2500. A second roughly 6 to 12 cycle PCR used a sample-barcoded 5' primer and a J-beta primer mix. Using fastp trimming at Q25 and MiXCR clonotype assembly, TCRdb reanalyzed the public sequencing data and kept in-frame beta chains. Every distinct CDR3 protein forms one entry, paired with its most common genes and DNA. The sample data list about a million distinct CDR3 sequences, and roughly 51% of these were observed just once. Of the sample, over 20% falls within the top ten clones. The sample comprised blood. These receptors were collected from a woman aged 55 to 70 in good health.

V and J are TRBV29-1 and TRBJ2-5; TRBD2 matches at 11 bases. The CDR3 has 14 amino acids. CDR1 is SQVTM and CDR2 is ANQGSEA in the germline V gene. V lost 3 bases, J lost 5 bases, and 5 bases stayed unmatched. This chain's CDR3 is CSVDGPSGGETQYF. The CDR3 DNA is TGCAGCGTTGATGGGCCTAGCGGGGGGGAGACCCAGTACTTC.

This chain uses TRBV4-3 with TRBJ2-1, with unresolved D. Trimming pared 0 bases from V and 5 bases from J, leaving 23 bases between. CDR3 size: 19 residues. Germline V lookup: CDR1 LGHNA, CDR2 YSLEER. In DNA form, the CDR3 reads TGCGCCAGCAGCCAAGATCGGAACAGATGGTACTTTTCCGACAATGAGCAGTTCTTC. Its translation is CASSQDRNRWYFSDNEQFF.

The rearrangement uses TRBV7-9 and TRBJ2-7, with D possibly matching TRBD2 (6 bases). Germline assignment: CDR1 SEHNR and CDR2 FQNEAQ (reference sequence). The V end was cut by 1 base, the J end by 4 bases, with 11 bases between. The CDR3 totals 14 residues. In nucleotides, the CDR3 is TGTGCCAGCAGCTTAGTGCCAGGGAGGTACGAGCAGTACTTC. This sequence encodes CASSLVPGRYEQYF.

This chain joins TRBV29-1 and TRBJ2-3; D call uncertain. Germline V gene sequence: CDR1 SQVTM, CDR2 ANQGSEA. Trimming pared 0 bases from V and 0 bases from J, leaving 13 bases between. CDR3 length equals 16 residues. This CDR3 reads CSVEERYRSSTDTQYF. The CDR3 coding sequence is TGCAGCGTTGAAGAACGGTATAGGAGTAGCACAGATACGCAGTATTTT.

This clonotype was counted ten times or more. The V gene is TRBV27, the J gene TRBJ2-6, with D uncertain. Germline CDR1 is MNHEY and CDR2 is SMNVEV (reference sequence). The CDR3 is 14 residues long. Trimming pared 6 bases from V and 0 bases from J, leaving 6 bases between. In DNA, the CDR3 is TGTGCCAGCAGATCGAACTCTGGGGCCAACGTCCTGACTTTC. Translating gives CASRSNSGANVLTF. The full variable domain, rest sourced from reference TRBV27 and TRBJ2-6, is EAQVTQNPRYLITVTGKKLTVTCSQNMNHEYMSWYRQDPGLGLRQIYYSMNVEVTDKGDVPEGYKVSRKEKRNFPLILESPSPNQTSLYFCASRSNSGANVLTFGAGSRLTVL.

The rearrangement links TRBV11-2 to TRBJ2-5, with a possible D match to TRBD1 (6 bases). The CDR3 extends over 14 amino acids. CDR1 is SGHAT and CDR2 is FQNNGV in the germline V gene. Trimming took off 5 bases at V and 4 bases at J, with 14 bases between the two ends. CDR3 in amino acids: CASSPSPGVETQYF. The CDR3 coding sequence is TGTGCCAGCAGCCCTTCACCAGGGGTAGAGACCCAGTACTTC. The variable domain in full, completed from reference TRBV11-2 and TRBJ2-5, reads EAGVAQSPRYKIIEKRQSVAFWCNPISGHATLYWYQQILGQGPKLLIQFQNNGVVDDSQLPKDRFSAERLKGVDSTLKIQPAKLEDSAVYLCASSPSPGVETQYFGPGTRLLVL.